This T cell receptor beta chain was sequenced in a study of identifying expanded T cells in peripheral blood. Regarding the study as a whole: Over about two and four weeks, about 16 and 20 clones changed, versus approximately 1.2 between replicates. Variance in clone template counts between approximately two-week samples significantly increased with total template count across all healthy donors.

On this clone itself: Its antigen remains unknown.

The table came from immunoSEQ multiplex PCR; TCRdb's copy has only in-frame clones and leaves some out. The table shows approximately 100,000 clones, with roughly 89% occurring only once. During the collection period, no donor immune events like infections were recorded. V lost 4 bases and J lost 3; bases outside the gene matches: 4. Germline assignment: CDR1 LGHNA and CDR2 YSLEER. The CDR3 has 17 residues. This TCR came from a person aged 18 to 75 in good health. The chain employs TRBV4-3 and TRBJ2-3, with 16 bases that match TRBD2. The specimen was blood. The CDR3 region has the DNA TGCGCCAGCAGCCCCGTGGGACTAGCGGGGGGGACAGATACGCAGTATTTT. Its translation is CASSPVGLAGGTDTQYF.